Each of the 32 T cell receptor beta chains below was sequenced from the same sample in a study of Ad26.COV2.S vaccination and SARS-CoV-2 variants. Profiling relied on immunoSEQ multiplex PCR, and the TCRdb table lists in-frame clones only, not all of them. Altogether roughly 320,000 clones are present, just under 85% being singletons, with the ten largest covering 2% to 2.5%. The sample's treatment: some 19 received Ad26.COV2.S at low or high dose, single or two shots; five or six received placebo; per-sample allocation not given. The investigators took samples on day 63 after the first vaccine or placebo injection. The sample in question was peripheral blood, obtained in a trial of Ad26.COV2.S vaccine versus placebo. The receptor source for this set is a person between 18 and 60 years old who received the Ad26.COV2.S COVID-19 vaccine or a placebo.

Only one count was recorded for this clone. This chain connects TRBV19 to TRBJ2-3; TRBD2 aligns across 9 bases. CDR3 size: 17 residues. Per germline, CDR1 LNHDA and CDR2 SQIVND (reference sequence). V dropped 6 bases and J dropped 5; count of bases not matched to a gene: 15. The CDR3 is CASRLLYAGGLGDTQYF. Written as DNA, the CDR3 is TGTGCCAGTAGACTCCTCTACGCGGGGGGGCTTGGAGATACGCAGTATTTT.

The chain employs TRBV7-9 and TRBJ1-1; 10 positions agree with TRBD1. The CDR3 covers 16 residues. V dropped 5 bases and J dropped 3; count of bases not matched to a gene: 9. The germline CDR1 and CDR2 sequences are SEHNR and FQNEAQ (reference sequence). The CDR3 DNA is TGTGCCAGCAGCCTGGGACAGGGGACGACGGACACTGAAGCTTTCTTT. Protein product: CASSLGQGTTDTEAFF. Full variable domain (outside the CDR3, taken from reference TRBV7-9 and TRBJ1-1): DTGVSQNPRHKITKRGQNVTFRCDPISEHNRLYWYRQTLGQGPEFLTYFQNEAQLEKSRLLSDRFSAERPKGSFSTLEIQRTEQGDSAMYLCASSLGQGTTDTEAFFGQGTRLTVV.

This chain connects TRBV7-2 to TRBJ1-6; unclear D gene. V was clipped by 3 bases and J by 0 bases, with 9 bases between them. The CDR3 consists of 16 residues. Germline V gene sequence: CDR1 SGHTA, CDR2 FQGNSA. The CDR3 DNA is TGTGCCAGCAGCTTTCGACGGGACTCCTATAATTCACCCCTCCACTTT. Protein: CASSFRRDSYNSPLHF.

The chain uses TRBV7-2 and TRBJ1-2; D gene uncertain. The CDR3 covers 13 residues. Trimming shortened V by 3 bases and J by 4 bases, and 9 bases separated the two germline ends. Germline V gene sequence: CDR1 SGHTA, CDR2 FQGNSA. The DNA for the CDR3 is TGTGCCAGCAGCTTGCAAAGAGTCTATGGCTACACCTTC. It translates to CASSLQRVYGYTF.

A single count supports this clone. The chain employs TRBV5-4 and TRBJ2-7; TRBD1 aligns across 9 bases. V dropped 4 bases and J dropped 7; count of bases not matched to a gene: 6. Germline values: CDR1 SGHNT, CDR2 YYREEE (reference sequence). The CDR3 has 13 residues. DNA of the CDR3: TGTGCCAGCAGCACCCGGACAGGGGTTGAGCAGTACTTC. Amino acid sequence: CASSTRTGVEQYF.

The chain carries TRBV6-5 and TRBJ1-1; TRBD1 matches 7 bases. The CDR3 is 15 amino acids. Looked up from germline, CDR1 is MNHEY and CDR2 is SVGAGI. Trimming removed 5 bases from V and 4 bases from J; junction bases left unmatched: 10. CDR3 residues: CASSPFPTGLTEAFF. CDR3 sequence (DNA): TGTGCCAGCAGTCCCTTCCCGACAGGGCTCACTGAAGCTTTCTTT.

The V and J genes are TRBV11-1 and TRBJ2-5; D is unresolved. V lost 5 bases and J 5 bases, leaving 15 bases between the germline ends. Germline loops: CDR1 SGHAT, CDR2 FQDESV (reference sequence). This CDR3 spans 14 amino acids. The CDR3: CASSPRATQETQYF. For the CDR3, the DNA is TGTGCCAGCAGCCCCCGTGCCACCCAGGAGACCCAGTACTTC.

The CDR3 nucleotides read TGTGCCAGCAGCTTGGGAGGGTTCAATCAGCCCCAGCATTTT. Its protein product is CASSLGGFNQPQHF. The chain is built from TRBV5-6 and TRBJ1-5; D is undetermined. The germline gives CDR1 SGHDT, CDR2 YYEEEE. Trimming shortened V by 0 bases and J by 3 bases, and 7 bases separated the two germline ends. The CDR3 has 14 residues.

This rearrangement joins TRBV6-1 to TRBJ2-3; D gene ambiguous. CDR1 is MNHNS, CDR2 SASEGT, per germline. This CDR3 region has 15 residues. The ends were cut back, 2 bases at V and 6 bases at J, with 15 bases in the middle. The DNA of the CDR3 is TGTGCCAGCAGTGAACAACCTACGAGTGAGGATACGCAGTATTTT. It encodes CASSEQPTSEDTQYF.

This chain uses TRBV2 with TRBJ1-1, with D perhaps matching TRBD1 (6 bases). V shed 5 bases and J shed 5 bases, with 12 bases lying between them. The CDR3 sequence is 13 residues long. Germline CDR1 and CDR2: SNHLY and FYNNEI. CDR3 protein: CASSSGRGTEAFF. In DNA, the CDR3 is TGTGCCAGCAGTAGTGGGAGGGGGACTGAAGCTTTCTTT.

The rearrangement links TRBV9 to TRBJ2-7, with D perhaps assigned TRBD1 or TRBD2 (6 bases each). The CDR3 runs 15 residues. Trimming removed 3 bases from V and 1 base from J, with 14 bases in between. Germline assignment: CDR1 SGDLS and CDR2 YYNGEE. CDR3 in amino acids: CASSAEGGHSYEQYF. CDR3 in DNA: TGTGCCAGCAGCGCCGAGGGGGGACATTCCTACGAGCAGTACTTC.

This chain joins TRBV5-1 and TRBJ2-2; possible D gene TRBD1, 5 bases. Germline V gene sequence: CDR1 SGHRS, CDR2 YFSETQ. V was clipped by 8 bases and J by 0 bases, with 17 bases between them. The CDR3 has 16 amino acids. The CDR3: CASNLAQTANTGELFF. Here the CDR3 DNA reads TGCGCCAGTAACCTTGCCCAGACAGCGAACACCGGGGAGCTGTTTTTT.

The chain recombines TRBV5-1 with TRBJ2-5; D might be TRBD2 (5 bases). Germline loops: CDR1 SGHRS, CDR2 YFSETQ. The CDR3 length is 14 residues. Trimming left V 5 bases short and J 6 bases short, with 17 bases between. DNA of the CDR3: TGCGCCAGCAGTCTCGGTCCAGGACTTCAGACCCAGTACTTC. Amino acid sequence: CASSLGPGLQTQYF.

The chain couples TRBV7-2 to TRBJ1-1; D ambiguous. The CDR3 has 16 residues. V lost 2 bases and J 3 bases, leaving 16 bases between the germline ends. Germline-derived CDR1 and CDR2 are SGHTA and FQGNSA. This chain's CDR3 is CASSLRVGVVDTEAFF. CDR3 sequence (DNA): TGTGCCAGCAGCTTACGTGTGGGAGTAGTGGACACTGAAGCTTTCTTT.

The chain links TRBV18 to TRBJ2-6, with a possible D match to TRBD1 (5 bases). CDR1 is KGHSH and CDR2 is LQKENI in the germline V gene. This CDR3 is 17 amino acids long. V was shortened by 0 bases and J by 2 bases, with 11 bases between the two germline ends. This chain's CDR3 is CASSPPTPGTGANVLTF. CDR3 in DNA: TGTGCCAGCTCACCACCCACTCCAGGGACTGGGGCCAACGTCCTGACTTTC. Using reference TRBV18 and TRBJ2-6 for the parts outside the CDR3, the full variable domain is NAGVMQNPRHLVRRRGQEARLRCSPMKGHSHVYWYRQLPEEGLKFMVYLQKENIIDESGMPKERFSAEFPKEGPSILRIQQVVRGDSAAYFCASSPPTPGTGANVLTFGAGSRLTVL.

This clone was counted a single time. The chain recombines TRBV5-4 with TRBJ1-1; D remains unclear. V lost 7 bases, J lost 1 base, and 17 bases lay in between. CDR3 length: 15 residues. CDR1 and CDR2 from the germline V gene are SGHNT and YYREEE (reference sequence). The CDR3 DNA is TGTGCCAGCTATAAGGGAGGGTGGGAGAACACTGAAGCTTTCTTT. As protein: CASYKGGWENTEAFF.

Only a few counts were recorded for this clone. This chain links TRBV28 with TRBJ2-3; no firm D call. The V gene's germline CDR1 is MDHEN and CDR2 SYDVKM. Trimming pared 6 bases from V and 0 bases from J, leaving 7 bases between. This CDR3 region has 13 residues. CDR3 sequence (DNA): TGTGCCAGCAGAAAGGGAAGCACAGATACGCAGTATTTT. Protein sequence: CASRKGSTDTQYF.

The rearrangement joins TRBV7-6 to TRBJ1-1; tentative D call: TRBD1 (6 bases). Germline V CDR1 and CDR2: SGHVS, FNYEAQ. Between the trimmed V and J ends, which lost 2 bases and 4 bases, there was a span of 11 bases. CDR3 length equals 14 residues. The chain's CDR3 is CASSLSGVTTEAFF. CDR3 nucleotides: TGTGCCAGCAGCTTATCAGGGGTGACCACTGAAGCTTTCTTT. Based on the CDR3 plus reference TRBV7-6 and TRBJ1-1, the full variable domain is GAGVSQSPRYKVTKRGQDVALRCDPISGHVSLYWYRQALGQGPEFLTYFNYEAQQDKSGLPNDRFSAERPEGSISTLTIQRTEQRDSAMYRCASSLSGVTTEAFFGQGTRLTVV.

The V and J genes are TRBV7-2 and TRBJ2-5; TRBD1 or TRBD2 may be the D gene (5 bases each). There are 14 residues in the CDR3. CDR1 SGHTA and CDR2 FQGNSA come from the germline V gene. V dropped 5 bases and J dropped 1 base, with 11 bases sitting between them. CDR3 nucleotides: TGTGCCAGCAGCCCGGGACCCGTCCAAGAGACCCAGTACTTC. It encodes CASSPGPVQETQYF.

The V and J genes are TRBV15 and TRBJ2-5, with 14 bases fitting TRBD2. Germline values: CDR1 LNHNV, CDR2 YYDKDF (reference sequence). V lost 5 bases, J lost 0 bases, and 8 bases stayed unmatched. The CDR3 has 18 amino acids. CDR3 sequence: CATSHGRTSGGYQETQYF. CDR3 nucleotides: TGTGCCACCAGCCATGGGAGGACTAGCGGGGGGTACCAAGAGACCCAGTACTTC.

The V gene is TRBV27, the J gene TRBJ2-7, with D perhaps TRBD2 (5 bases). Trimming pared 0 bases from V and 6 bases from J, leaving 12 bases between. Germline lookup yields CDR1 MNHEY and CDR2 SMNVEV (reference sequence). The CDR3 has 14 residues. The CDR3 reads CASSLSREGSEQYF. In DNA form, the CDR3 reads TGTGCCAGCAGTTTATCTCGAGAGGGAAGCGAGCAGTACTTC.

The V call is TRBV7-3, the J call TRBJ1-2; D not certain. The CDR3 has 13 amino acids. From germline, CDR1 is SGHTA and CDR2 FQGTGA. Trimming removed 5 bases at V and 2 bases at J, with 9 bases between. The CDR3 protein is CASSPTWNYGYTF. DNA of the CDR3: TGTGCCAGCAGCCCTACTTGGAACTATGGCTACACCTTC.

This sequence joins TRBV5-8 and TRBJ2-2, with TRBD1 matching over 7 bases. Germline V gene sequence: CDR1 SGHTS, CDR2 YDEGEE. CDR3 length: 13 amino acids. The V and J ends lost 9 bases and 7 bases, in that order; junction bases with no gene match: 9. The CDR3 DNA reads as TGTGCCATTAACAGGGGTCCCCACGGGGAGCTGTTTTTT. It yields the protein CAINRGPHGELFF.

The V call is TRBV7-3, the J call TRBJ1-5; 9 positions match TRBD1. CDR3 size: 15 residues. Looked up from germline, CDR1 is SGHTA and CDR2 is FQGTGA. V dropped 2 bases and J dropped 3; count of bases not matched to a gene: 2. The CDR3 is CASSLRQGDNQPQHF. CDR3 DNA: TGTGCCAGCAGCTTACGACAGGGGGACAATCAGCCCCAGCATTTT.

The CDR3 sequence is CASSYWEEETQYF. CDR3 nucleotide sequence: TGTGCCAGCAGTTACTGGGAGGAAGAGACCCAGTACTTC. The chain recombines TRBV6-2 or TRBV6-3 with TRBJ2-5; the D gene is possibly TRBD2 (6 bases). The CDR3 covers 13 residues. Trimming shortened V by 1 base and J by 3 bases, and 6 bases separated the two germline ends. The germline gives CDR1 MNHEY, CDR2 SVGEGT.

The V and J genes are TRBV18 and TRBJ1-5, with unresolved D. CDR3 length: 15 amino acids. V was clipped by 0 bases and J by 9 bases, with 15 bases between them. Germline loops: CDR1 KGHSH, CDR2 LQKENI. CDR3 sequence: CASSPPEAFAGPQHF. DNA of the CDR3: TGTGCCAGCTCACCACCGGAGGCCTTTGCGGGGCCCCAGCATTTT.

The gene calls are TRBV5-1 and TRBJ1-4; possible D gene TRBD1, 5 bases. Trimming removed 0 bases from V and 1 base from J, with 7 bases in between. In germline, CDR1 is SGHRS, CDR2 YFSETQ. The CDR3 runs to 15 residues. The CDR3 sequence: CASSLAGVTNEKLFF. In nucleotides, the CDR3 is TGCGCCAGCAGCTTGGCGGGGGTAACTAATGAAAAACTGTTTTTT.

The chain has TRBV10-3 and TRBJ2-3, with 11 bases lining up with TRBD1. The CDR3 loop spans 15 amino acids. Unmatched junction bases numbered 3, after V lost 4 bases and J lost 3 bases. Germline CDR1 ENHRY, CDR2 SYGVKD. CDR3 loop: CAISGGQGETDTQYF. In nucleotides, the CDR3 is TGTGCCATCAGTGGGGGACAGGGGGAGACAGATACGCAGTATTTT.

This chain connects TRBV5-1 to TRBJ2-7, with 9 bases lining up with TRBD1. Per the germline V gene, CDR1 is SGHRS and CDR2 is YFSETQ. V was pared by 4 bases and J by 1 base, with 6 bases of the junction left unmatched. There are 15 residues in the CDR3. CDR3 DNA: TGCGCCAGCAGCCCTCAGGGACAGGGTTCCTACGAGCAGTACTTC. Translated, it gives CASSPQGQGSYEQYF.

The V call is TRBV28, the J call TRBJ2-4; a possible D gene is TRBD2 (6 bases). V shed 5 bases and J shed 4 bases, with 21 bases lying between them. The CDR3 contains 17 residues. In germline, CDR1 is MDHEN, CDR2 SYDVKM. CDR3 sequence: CASSRAFWDGGKNIQYF. The CDR3 nucleotides are TGTGCCAGCAGTCGGGCGTTTTGGGACGGGGGTAAAAACATTCAGTACTTC.

CDR3 residues: CASSSRLAGLSYNEQFF. Here the CDR3 DNA reads TGTGCCAGCAGCTCCCGACTAGCGGGTCTCTCCTACAATGAGCAGTTCTTC. V is TRBV7-2 and J is TRBJ2-1; TRBD2 agrees at 10 bases. Trimming took 4 bases from V and 0 from J; bases not matched to a gene: 6. Germline V CDR1 and CDR2: SGHTA, FQGNSA. The CDR3 runs to 17 residues. Full variable domain (missing parts from reference TRBV7-2 and TRBJ2-1): GAGVSQSPSNKVTEKGKDVELRCDPISGHTALYWYRQSLGQGLEFLIYFQGNSAPDKSGLPSDRFSAERTGGSVSTLTIQRTQQEDSAVYLCASSSRLAGLSYNEQFFGPGTRLTVL.

The genes are TRBV19 and TRBJ1-2; 8 bases are a match to TRBD1. This CDR3 has 13 amino acids. CDR1 and CDR2 (germline): LNHDA, SQIVND (reference sequence). V shed 6 bases and J 6 bases; nucleotides not matched to a gene: 6. As DNA, the CDR3 is TGTGCCAGTAGGCAACAGGGGGTTGATGGCTACACCTTC. Translating it yields CASRQQGVDGYTF.